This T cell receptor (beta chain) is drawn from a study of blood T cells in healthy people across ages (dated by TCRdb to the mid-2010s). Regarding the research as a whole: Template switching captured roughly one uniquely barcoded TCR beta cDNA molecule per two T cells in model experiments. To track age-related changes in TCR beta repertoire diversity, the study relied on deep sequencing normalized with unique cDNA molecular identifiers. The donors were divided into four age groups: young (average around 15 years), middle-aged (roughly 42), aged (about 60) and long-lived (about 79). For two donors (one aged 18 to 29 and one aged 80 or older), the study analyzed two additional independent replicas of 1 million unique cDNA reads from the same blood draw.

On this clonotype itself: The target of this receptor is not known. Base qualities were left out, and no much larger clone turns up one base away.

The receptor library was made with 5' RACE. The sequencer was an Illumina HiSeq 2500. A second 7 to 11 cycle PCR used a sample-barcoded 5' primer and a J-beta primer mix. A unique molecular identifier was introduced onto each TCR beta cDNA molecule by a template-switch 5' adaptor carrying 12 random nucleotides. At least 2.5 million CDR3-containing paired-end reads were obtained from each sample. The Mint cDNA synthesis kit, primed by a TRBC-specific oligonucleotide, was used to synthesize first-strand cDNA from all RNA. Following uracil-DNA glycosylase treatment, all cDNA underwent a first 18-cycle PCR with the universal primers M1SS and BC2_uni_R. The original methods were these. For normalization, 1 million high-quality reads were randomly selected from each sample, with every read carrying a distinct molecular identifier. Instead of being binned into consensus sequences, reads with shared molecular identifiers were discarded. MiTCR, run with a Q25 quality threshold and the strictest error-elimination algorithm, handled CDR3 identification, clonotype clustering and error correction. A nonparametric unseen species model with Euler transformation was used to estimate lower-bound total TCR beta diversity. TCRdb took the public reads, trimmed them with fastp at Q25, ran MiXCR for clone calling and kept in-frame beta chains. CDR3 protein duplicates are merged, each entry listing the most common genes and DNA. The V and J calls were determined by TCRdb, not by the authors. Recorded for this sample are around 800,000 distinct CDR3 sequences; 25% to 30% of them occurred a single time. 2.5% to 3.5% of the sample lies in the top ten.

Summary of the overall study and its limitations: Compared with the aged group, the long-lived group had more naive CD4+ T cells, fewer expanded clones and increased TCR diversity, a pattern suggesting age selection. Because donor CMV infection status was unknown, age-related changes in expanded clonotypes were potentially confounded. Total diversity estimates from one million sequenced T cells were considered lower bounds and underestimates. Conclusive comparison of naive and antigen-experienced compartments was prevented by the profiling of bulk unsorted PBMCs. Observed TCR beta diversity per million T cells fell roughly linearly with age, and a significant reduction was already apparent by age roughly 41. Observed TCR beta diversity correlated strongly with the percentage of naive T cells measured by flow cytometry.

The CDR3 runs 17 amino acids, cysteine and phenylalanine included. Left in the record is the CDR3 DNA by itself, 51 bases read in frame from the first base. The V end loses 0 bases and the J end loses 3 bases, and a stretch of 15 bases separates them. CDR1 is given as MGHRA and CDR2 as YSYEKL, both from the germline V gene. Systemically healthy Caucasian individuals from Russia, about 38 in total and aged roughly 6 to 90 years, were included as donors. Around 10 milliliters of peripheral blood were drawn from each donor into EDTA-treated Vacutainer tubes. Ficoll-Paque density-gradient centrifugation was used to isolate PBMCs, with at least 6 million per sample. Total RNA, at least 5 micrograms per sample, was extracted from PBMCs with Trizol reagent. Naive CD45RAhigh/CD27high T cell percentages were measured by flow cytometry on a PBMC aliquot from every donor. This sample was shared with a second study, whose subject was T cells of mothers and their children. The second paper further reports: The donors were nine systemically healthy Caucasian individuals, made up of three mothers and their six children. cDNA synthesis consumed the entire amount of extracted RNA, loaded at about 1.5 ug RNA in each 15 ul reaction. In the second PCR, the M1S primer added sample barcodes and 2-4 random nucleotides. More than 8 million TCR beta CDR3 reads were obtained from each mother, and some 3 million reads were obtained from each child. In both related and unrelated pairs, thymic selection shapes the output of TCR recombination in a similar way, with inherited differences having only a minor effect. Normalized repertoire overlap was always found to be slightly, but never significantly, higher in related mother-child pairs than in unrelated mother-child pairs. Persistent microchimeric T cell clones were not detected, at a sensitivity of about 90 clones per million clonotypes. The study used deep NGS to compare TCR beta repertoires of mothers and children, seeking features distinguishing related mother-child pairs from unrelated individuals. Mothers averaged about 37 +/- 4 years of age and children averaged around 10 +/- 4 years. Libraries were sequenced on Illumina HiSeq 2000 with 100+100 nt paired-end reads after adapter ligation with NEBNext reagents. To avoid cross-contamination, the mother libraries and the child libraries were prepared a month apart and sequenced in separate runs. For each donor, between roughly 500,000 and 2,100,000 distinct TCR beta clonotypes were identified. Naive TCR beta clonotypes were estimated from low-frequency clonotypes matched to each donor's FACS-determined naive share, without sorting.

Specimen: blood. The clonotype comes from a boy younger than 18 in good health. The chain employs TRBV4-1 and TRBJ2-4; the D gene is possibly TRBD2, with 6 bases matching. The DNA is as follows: TGCGCCAGCAGCCAAGATGGGGCGGGGTATGTCAAAAACATTCAGTACTTC. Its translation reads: CASSQDGAGYVKNIQYF.